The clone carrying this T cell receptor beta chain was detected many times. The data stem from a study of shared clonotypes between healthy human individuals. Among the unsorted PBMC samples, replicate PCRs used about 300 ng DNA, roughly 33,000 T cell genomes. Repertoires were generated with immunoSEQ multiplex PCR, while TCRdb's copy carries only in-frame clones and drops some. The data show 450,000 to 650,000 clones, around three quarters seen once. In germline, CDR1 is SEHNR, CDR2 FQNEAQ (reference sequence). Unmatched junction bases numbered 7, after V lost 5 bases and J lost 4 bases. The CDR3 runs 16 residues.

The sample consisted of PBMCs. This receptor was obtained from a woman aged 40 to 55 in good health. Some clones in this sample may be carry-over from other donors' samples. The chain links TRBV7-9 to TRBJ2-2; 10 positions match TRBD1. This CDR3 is CASSPPTGGSTGELFF. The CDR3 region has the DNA TGTGCCAGCAGCCCTCCGACAGGGGGCTCCACCGGGGAGCTGTTTTTT. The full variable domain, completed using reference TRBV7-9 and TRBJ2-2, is DTGVSQNPRHKITKRGQNVTFRCDPISEHNRLYWYRQTLGQGPEFLTYFQNEAQLEKSRLLSDRFSAERPKGSFSTLEIQRTEQGDSAMYLCASSPPTGGSTGELFFGEGSRLTVL.